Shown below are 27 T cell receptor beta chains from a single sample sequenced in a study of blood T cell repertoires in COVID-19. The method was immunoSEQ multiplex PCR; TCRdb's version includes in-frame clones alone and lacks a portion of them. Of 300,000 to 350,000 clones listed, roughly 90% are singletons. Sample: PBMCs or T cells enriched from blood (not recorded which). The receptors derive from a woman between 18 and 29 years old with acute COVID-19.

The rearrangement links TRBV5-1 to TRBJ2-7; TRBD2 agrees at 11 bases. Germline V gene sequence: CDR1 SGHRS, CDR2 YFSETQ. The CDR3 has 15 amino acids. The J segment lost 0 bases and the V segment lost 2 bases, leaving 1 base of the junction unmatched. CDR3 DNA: TGCGCCAGCAGCTTACTAGCGGGGGCCTCCTACGAGCAGTACTTC. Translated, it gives CASSLLAGASYEQYF.

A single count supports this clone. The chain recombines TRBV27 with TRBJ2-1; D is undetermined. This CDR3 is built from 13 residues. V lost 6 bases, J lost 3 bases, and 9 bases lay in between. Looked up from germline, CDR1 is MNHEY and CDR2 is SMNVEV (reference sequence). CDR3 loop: CASREQHYNEQFF. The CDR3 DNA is TGTGCCAGCAGGGAACAGCACTACAATGAGCAGTTCTTC.

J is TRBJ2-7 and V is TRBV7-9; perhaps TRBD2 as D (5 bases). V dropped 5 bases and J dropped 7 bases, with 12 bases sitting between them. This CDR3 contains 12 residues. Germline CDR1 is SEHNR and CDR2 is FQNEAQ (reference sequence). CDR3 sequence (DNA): TGTGCCAGCAGCACGGGGAGCTGGGAGCAGTACTTC. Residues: CASSTGSWEQYF. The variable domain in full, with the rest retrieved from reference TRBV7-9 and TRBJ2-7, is DTGVSQNPRHKITKRGQNVTFRCDPISEHNRLYWYRQTLGQGPEFLTYFQNEAQLEKSRLLSDRFSAERPKGSFSTLEIQRTEQGDSAMYLCASSTGSWEQYFGPGTRLTVT.

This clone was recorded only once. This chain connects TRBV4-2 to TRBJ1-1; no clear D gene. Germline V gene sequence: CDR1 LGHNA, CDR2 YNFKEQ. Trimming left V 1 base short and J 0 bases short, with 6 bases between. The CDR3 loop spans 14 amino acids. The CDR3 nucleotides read TGTGCCAGCAGCCAAGGGGCCCTGAACACTGAAGCTTTCTTT. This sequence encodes CASSQGALNTEAFF.

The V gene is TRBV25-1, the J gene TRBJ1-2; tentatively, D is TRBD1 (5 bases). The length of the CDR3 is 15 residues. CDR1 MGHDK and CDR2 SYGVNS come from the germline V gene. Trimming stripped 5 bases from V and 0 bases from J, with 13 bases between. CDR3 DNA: TGTGCCAGCAGTCCCCAAGGGGCCTCTAACTATGGCTACACCTTC. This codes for CASSPQGASNYGYTF.

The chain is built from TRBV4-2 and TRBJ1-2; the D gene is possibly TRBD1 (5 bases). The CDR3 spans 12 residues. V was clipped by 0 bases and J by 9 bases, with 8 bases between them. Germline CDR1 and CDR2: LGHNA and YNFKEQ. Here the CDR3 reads CASSQDRDRYTF. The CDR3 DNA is TGTGCCAGCAGCCAAGACAGGGATCGCTACACCTTC.

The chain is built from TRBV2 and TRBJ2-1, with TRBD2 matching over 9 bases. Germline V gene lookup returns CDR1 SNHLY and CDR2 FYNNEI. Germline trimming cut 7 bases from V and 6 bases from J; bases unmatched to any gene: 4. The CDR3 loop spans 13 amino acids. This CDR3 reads CASIGGRVNEQFF. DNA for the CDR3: TGTGCCAGCATCGGCGGGAGGGTCAATGAGCAGTTCTTC.

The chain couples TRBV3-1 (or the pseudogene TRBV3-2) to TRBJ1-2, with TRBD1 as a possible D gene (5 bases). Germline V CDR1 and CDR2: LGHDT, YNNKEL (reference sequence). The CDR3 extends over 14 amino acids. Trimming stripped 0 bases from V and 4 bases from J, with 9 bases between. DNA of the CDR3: TGTGCCAGCAGCCAAGATCGGGGGAGCTATGGCTACACCTTC. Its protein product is CASSQDRGSYGYTF.

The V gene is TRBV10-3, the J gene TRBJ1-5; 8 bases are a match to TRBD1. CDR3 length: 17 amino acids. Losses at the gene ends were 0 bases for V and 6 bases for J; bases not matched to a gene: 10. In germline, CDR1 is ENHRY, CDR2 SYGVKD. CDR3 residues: CAISESPDRVGIQPQHF. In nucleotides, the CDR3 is TGTGCCATCAGTGAGTCCCCGGACAGGGTGGGAATTCAGCCCCAGCATTTT.

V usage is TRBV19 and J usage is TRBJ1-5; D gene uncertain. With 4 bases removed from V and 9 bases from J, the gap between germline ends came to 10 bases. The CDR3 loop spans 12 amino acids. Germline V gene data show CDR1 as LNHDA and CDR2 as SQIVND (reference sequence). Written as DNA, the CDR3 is TGTGCCAGTAGTACCCTAGGTATGCCCCAGCATTTT. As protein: CASSTLGMPQHF.

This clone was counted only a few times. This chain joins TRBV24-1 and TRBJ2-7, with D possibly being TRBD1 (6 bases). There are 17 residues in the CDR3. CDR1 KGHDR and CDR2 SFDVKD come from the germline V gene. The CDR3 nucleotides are TGTGCTACTGATCTCGCAGGGGATCCCCCTAAGTCCTACGAGCAGTACTTC. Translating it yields CATDLAGDPPKSYEQYF.

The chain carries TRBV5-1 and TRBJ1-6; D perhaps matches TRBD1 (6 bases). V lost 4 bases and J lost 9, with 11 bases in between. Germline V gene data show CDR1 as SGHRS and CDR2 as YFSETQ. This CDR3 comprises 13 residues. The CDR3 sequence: CASSARGTSPLHF. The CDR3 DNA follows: TGCGCCAGCAGCGCCAGGGGTACTTCACCCCTCCACTTT.

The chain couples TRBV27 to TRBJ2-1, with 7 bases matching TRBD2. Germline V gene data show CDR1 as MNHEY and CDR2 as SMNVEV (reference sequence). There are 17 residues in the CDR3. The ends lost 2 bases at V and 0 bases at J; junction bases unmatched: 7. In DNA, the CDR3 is TGTGCCAGCAGTTTAAGCCCCGGCGGGAGCTCCTACAATGAGCAGTTCTTC. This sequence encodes CASSLSPGGSSYNEQFF.

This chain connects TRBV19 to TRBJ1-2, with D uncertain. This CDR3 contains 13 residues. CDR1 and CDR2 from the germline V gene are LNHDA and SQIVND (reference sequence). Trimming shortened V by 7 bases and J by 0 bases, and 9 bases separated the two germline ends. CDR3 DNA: TGTGCCAGTACCACAGTAACTAACTATGGCTACACCTTC. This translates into CASTTVTNYGYTF.

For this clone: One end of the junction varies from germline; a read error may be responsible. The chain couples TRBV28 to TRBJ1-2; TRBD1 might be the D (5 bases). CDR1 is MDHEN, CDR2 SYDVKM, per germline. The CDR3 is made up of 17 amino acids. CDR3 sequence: CASNLGWTGESSYGYTF. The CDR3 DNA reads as TGTGCCAGCAATTTAGGGTGGACGGGGGAAAGTTCCTATGGCTACACCTTC.

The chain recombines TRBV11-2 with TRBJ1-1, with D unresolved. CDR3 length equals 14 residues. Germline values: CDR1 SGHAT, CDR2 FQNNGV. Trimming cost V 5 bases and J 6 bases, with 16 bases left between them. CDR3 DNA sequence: TGTGCCAGCAGCCTGGACCGAGCGAGGGCTGAAGCTTTCTTT. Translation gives CASSLDRARAEAFF.

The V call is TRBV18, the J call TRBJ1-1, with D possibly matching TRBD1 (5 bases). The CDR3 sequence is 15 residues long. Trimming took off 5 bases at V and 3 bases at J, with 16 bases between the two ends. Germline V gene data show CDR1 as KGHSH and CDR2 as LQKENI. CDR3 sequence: CASSTGVSMDTEAFF. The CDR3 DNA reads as TGTGCCAGCTCAACAGGTGTCTCGATGGACACTGAAGCTTTCTTT. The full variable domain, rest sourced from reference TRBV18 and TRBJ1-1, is NAGVMQNPRHLVRRRGQEARLRCSPMKGHSHVYWYRQLPEEGLKFMVYLQKENIIDESGMPKERFSAEFPKEGPSILRIQQVVRGDSAAYFCASSTGVSMDTEAFFGQGTRLTVV.

The CDR3 loop is CASSPTGLGSNYGYTF. The CDR3 DNA follows: TGTGCCAGCAGCCCAACCGGACTGGGGTCGAACTATGGCTACACCTTC. This chain joins TRBV27 and TRBJ1-2; D gene ambiguous. The V gene lost 6 bases and the J gene lost 2 bases, with 19 bases spanning the gap. This CDR3 contains 16 residues. Germline V gene sequence: CDR1 MNHEY, CDR2 SMNVEV (reference sequence).

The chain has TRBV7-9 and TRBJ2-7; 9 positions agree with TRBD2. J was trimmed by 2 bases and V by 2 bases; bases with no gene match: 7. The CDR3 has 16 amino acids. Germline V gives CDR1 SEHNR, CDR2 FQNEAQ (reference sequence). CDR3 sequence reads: CASSLPTSGQPYEQYF. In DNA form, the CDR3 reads TGTGCCAGCAGCTTACCGACTAGCGGCCAACCCTACGAGCAGTACTTC.

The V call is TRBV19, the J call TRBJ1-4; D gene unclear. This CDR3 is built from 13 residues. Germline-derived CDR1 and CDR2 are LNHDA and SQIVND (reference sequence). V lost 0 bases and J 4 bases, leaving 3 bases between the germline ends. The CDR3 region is CASSIDHNEKLFF. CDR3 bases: TGTGCCAGTAGTATAGACCATAATGAAAAACTGTTTTTT.

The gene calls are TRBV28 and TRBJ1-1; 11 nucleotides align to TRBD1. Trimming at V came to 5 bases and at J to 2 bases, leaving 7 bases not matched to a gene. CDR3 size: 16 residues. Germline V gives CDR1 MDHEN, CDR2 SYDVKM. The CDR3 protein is CASSPGTGGGNTEAFF. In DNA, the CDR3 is TGTGCCAGCAGTCCCGGGACAGGGGGTGGAAACACTGAAGCTTTCTTT. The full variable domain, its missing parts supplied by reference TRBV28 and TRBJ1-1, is DVKVTQSSRYLVKRTGEKVFLECVQDMDHENMFWYRQDPGLGLRLIYFSYDVKMKEKGDIPEGYSVSREKKERFSLILESASTNQTSMYLCASSPGTGGGNTEAFFGQGTRLTVV.

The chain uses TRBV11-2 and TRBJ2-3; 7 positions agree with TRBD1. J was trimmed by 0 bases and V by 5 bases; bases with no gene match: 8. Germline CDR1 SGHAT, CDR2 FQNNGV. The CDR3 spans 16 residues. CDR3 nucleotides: TGTGCCAGCAGCCTACTAGGGGGCACTAGCACAGATACGCAGTATTTT. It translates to CASSLLGGTSTDTQYF. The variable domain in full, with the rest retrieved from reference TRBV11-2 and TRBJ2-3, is EAGVAQSPRYKIIEKRQSVAFWCNPISGHATLYWYQQILGQGPKLLIQFQNNGVVDDSQLPKDRFSAERLKGVDSTLKIQPAKLEDSAVYLCASSLLGGTSTDTQYFGPGTRLTVL.

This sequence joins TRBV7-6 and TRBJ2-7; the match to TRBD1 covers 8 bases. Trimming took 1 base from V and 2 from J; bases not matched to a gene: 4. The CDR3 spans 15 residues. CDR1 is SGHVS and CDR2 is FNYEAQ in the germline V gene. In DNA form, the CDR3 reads TGTGCCAGCAGCTTAGGCAGGGGGCCAGCCTACGAGCAGTACTTC. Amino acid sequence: CASSLGRGPAYEQYF.

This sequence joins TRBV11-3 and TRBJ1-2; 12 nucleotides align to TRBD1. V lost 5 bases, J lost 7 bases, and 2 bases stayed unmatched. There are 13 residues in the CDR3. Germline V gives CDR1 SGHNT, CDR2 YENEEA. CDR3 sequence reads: CASSPGQGAGYTF. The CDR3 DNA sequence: TGTGCCAGCAGCCCGGGACAGGGGGCTGGCTACACCTTC.

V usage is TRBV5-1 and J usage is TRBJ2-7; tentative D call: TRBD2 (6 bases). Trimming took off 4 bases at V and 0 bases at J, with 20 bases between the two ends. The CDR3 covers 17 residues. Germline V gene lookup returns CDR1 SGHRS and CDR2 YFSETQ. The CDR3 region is CASSERSGTRISYEQYF. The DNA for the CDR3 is TGCGCCAGCAGCGAACGATCCGGGACTCGAATCTCCTACGAGCAGTACTTC.

In DNA, the CDR3 is TGTGCCATCAGTGAGAGGACTAGCCAAGAGACCCAGTACTTC. This codes for CAISERTSQETQYF. The chain couples TRBV10-3 to TRBJ2-5, with TRBD2 matching 7 bases. Germline V gives CDR1 ENHRY, CDR2 SYGVKD. V lost 2 bases, J lost 1 base, and 1 base stayed unmatched. This CDR3 is 14 amino acids long.

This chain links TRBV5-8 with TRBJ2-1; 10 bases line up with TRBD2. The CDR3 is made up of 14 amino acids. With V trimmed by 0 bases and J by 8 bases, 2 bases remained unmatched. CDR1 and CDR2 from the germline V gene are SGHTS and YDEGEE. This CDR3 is CASSLASGSYEQFF. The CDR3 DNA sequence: TGTGCCAGCAGCTTGGCTAGCGGGAGCTATGAGCAGTTCTTC.